The 17 T cell receptor beta chains given below trace back to one sample, sequenced in a study of blood T cell repertoires in COVID-19. The method was immunoSEQ multiplex PCR; TCRdb's version includes in-frame clones alone and lacks a portion of them. The repertoire consists of 35,000 to 45,000 clones, with roughly 84% occurring once and the leading ten covering about 31%. Material for sequencing was peripheral blood. These receptors were collected from a man aged 70-80 years with active COVID-19.

The chain combines TRBV19 with TRBJ2-1, with 11 bases aligning to TRBD2. The CDR3 covers 16 residues. The V gene end was trimmed by 4 bases and the J gene end by 7 bases; junction bases not matched to a gene: 9. CDR1 is LNHDA, CDR2 SQIVND, per germline (reference sequence). The CDR3 DNA reads TGTGCCAGTAGTAGGATCCTAGCGGGAGGTAGGAATGAGCAGTTCTTC. Protein: CASSRILAGGRNEQFF.

The chain recombines TRBV28 with TRBJ1-1; D is ambiguous. Trimming removed 1 base at V and 7 bases at J, with 19 bases between. CDR1 and CDR2 from the germline V gene are MDHEN and SYDVKM. The CDR3 sequence is 16 residues long. CDR3: CASSLSRRGPGYEAFF. In DNA, the CDR3 is TGTGCCAGCAGTTTATCCCGCCGAGGTCCGGGGTATGAAGCTTTCTTT.

This clone has more than one count but fewer than ten. The chain recombines TRBV7-8 with TRBJ2-7, with D possibly being TRBD1 (6 bases). The CDR3 totals 14 residues. Germline CDR1 reads SGHVS; CDR2 reads FQNEAQ. V gave up 5 bases and J gave up 3 bases, with 14 bases separating them. The CDR3 DNA reads as TGTGCCAGCAGCGTAAGGGGGAGTGTCTACGAGCAGTACTTC. Translated: CASSVRGSVYEQYF.

This chain uses TRBV5-8 with TRBJ1-1; the match to TRBD1 covers 8 bases. The CDR3 consists of 15 residues. Germline CDR1 SGHTS, CDR2 YDEGEE. V shed 5 bases, J shed 0 bases, and the junction held 6 bases outside the gene matches. The CDR3 protein is CASRPRTGMNTEAFF. The CDR3 DNA follows: TGTGCCAGCAGACCTAGGACAGGGATGAACACTGAAGCTTTCTTT.

This rearrangement joins TRBV5-4 to TRBJ2-1; TRBD2 matches at 11 bases. The CDR3 has 18 amino acids. CDR1 is SGHNT, CDR2 YYREEE, per germline (reference sequence). The V gene end was trimmed by 0 bases and the J gene end by 1 base; junction bases not matched to a gene: 6. The CDR3 coding sequence is TGTGCCAGCAGCTTGGCCGCGGGACTAGCGGATTCCTACAATGAGCAGTTCTTC. As protein: CASSLAAGLADSYNEQFF.

This chain's CDR3 is CASSSRVMNTEAFF. CDR3 nucleotides: TGTGCCAGCAGCTCAAGAGTTATGAACACTGAAGCTTTCTTT. V gene TRBV7-2 combines with J gene TRBJ1-1; D is unresolved. CDR3 size: 14 residues. Germline V CDR1 and CDR2: SGHTA, FQGNSA. V was clipped by 4 bases and J by 0 bases, with 9 bases between them.

The chain joins TRBV28 to TRBJ1-6; 9 bases map to TRBD1. CDR3 length: 20 amino acids. The germline gives CDR1 MDHEN, CDR2 SYDVKM. Trimming cost V 5 bases and J 6 bases; bases outside gene matches: 20. Here the CDR3 DNA reads TGTGCCAGCAGTCATAAATTTGGACAGGGGCCCTTATTCCTTAATTCACCCCTCCACTTT. It is translated as CASSHKFGQGPLFLNSPLHF.

The rearrangement uses TRBV24-1 and TRBJ2-1; tentatively, D is TRBD2 (5 bases). In germline, CDR1 is KGHDR, CDR2 SFDVKD. Trimming took 9 bases from V and 0 from J, leaving 11 bases between them. CDR3 length: 14 residues. The CDR3 DNA reads as TGTGCCACCGAGGGAAGTGGCTCCTACAATGAGCAGTTCTTC. Residues: CATEGSGSYNEQFF.

The chain links TRBV19 to TRBJ2-7; TRBD1 might be the D (5 bases). The length of the CDR3 is 13 residues. Germline-derived CDR1 and CDR2 are LNHDA and SQIVND (reference sequence). V shed 5 bases and J shed 3 bases, with 11 bases lying between them. This CDR3 reads CASSATQGYEQYF. In nucleotides, the CDR3 is TGTGCCAGTAGTGCAACCCAGGGCTACGAGCAGTACTTC. Looking up the rest from reference TRBV19 and TRBJ2-7 gives the full variable domain: DGGITQSPKYLFRKEGQNVTLSCEQNLNHDAMYWYRQDPGQGLRLIYYSQIVNDFQKGDIAEGYSVSREKKESFPLTVTSAQKNPTAFYLCASSATQGYEQYFGPGTRLTVT.

The V gene is TRBV7-3, the J gene TRBJ2-7; possible D gene TRBD2, 7 bases. This CDR3 has 18 residues. The V gene lost 4 bases and the J gene lost 2 bases, with 24 bases spanning the gap. The V gene's germline CDR1 is SGHTA and CDR2 FQGTGA. CDR3 sequence reads: CASSSDRLVRGAPYEQYF. In DNA, the CDR3 is TGTGCCAGCAGCTCCGACCGCCTAGTTCGGGGGGCCCCCTACGAGCAGTACTTC.

The chain uses TRBV19 and TRBJ2-1; the D gene is possibly TRBD1 (6 bases). V was clipped by 3 bases and J by 9 bases, with 15 bases between them. The CDR3 covers 14 residues. The germline V gene encodes CDR1 LNHDA and CDR2 SQIVND (reference sequence). Here the CDR3 DNA reads TGTGCCAGTAGTATGGGACCATTAGGGGGTGAGCAGTTCTTC. It specifies CASSMGPLGGEQFF. The complete variable domain, with remaining parts taken from reference TRBV19 and TRBJ2-1, reads DGGITQSPKYLFRKEGQNVTLSCEQNLNHDAMYWYRQDPGQGLRLIYYSQIVNDFQKGDIAEGYSVSREKKESFPLTVTSAQKNPTAFYLCASSMGPLGGEQFFGPGTRLTVL.

The chain is built from TRBV18 and TRBJ2-2; TRBD1 matches 9 bases. Unmatched junction bases numbered 8, after V lost 8 bases and J lost 4 bases. CDR3 length: 15 amino acids. Germline CDR1 is KGHSH and CDR2 is LQKENI. CDR3: CASARQGEITGELFF. The CDR3 DNA reads TGTGCCAGCGCAAGACAGGGGGAGATCACCGGGGAGCTGTTTTTT.

This chain joins TRBV6-1 and TRBJ2-2, with D unclear. The CDR3 loop spans 14 amino acids. Germline-derived CDR1 and CDR2 are MNHNS and SASEGT. V was trimmed by 8 bases and J by 1 base, leaving 11 bases between them. CDR3 sequence reads: CASLKGGNTGELFF. The DNA for the CDR3 is TGTGCCAGCCTCAAAGGCGGGAACACCGGGGAGCTGTTTTTT.

The genes are TRBV5-5 and TRBJ2-5; D may be TRBD2 (6 bases). The CDR3 covers 14 residues. Trimming removed 6 bases at V and 7 bases at J, with 19 bases between. Germline V gene sequence: CDR1 SGHKS, CDR2 YYEKEE (reference sequence). The DNA of the CDR3 is TGTGCCAGCACCCTCTCGGGGGAACGAGGGACCCAGTACTTC. Protein: CASTLSGERGTQYF.

V and J are TRBV28 and TRBJ1-1; no firm D call. In germline, CDR1 is MDHEN, CDR2 SYDVKM. V was pared by 8 bases and J by 11 bases, with 12 bases between. The CDR3 consists of 10 residues. The CDR3 sequence is CASAPSGAFF. The CDR3, as DNA: TGTGCCAGCGCCCCCTCCGGGGCTTTCTTT.

V and J are TRBV18 and TRBJ1-1; D is perhaps TRBD1 (6 bases). CDR3 size: 14 residues. CDR1 is KGHSH, CDR2 LQKENI, per germline. V lost 5 bases, J lost 1 base, and 11 bases lay in between. The CDR3 DNA follows: TGTGCCAGCTCAGTGGACAGAACGAACACTGAAGCTTTCTTT. This translates into CASSVDRTNTEAFF.

CDR3 DNA: TGTGCCAGCAGCTTGGGGGCCCTAATTTACGAGCAGTACTTC. It encodes CASSLGALIYEQYF. The V gene is TRBV5-5, the J gene TRBJ2-7; D gene uncertain. CDR3 length equals 14 residues. The germline V gene encodes CDR1 SGHKS and CDR2 YYEKEE (reference sequence). Trimming cost V 0 bases and J 4 bases, with 11 bases left between them.